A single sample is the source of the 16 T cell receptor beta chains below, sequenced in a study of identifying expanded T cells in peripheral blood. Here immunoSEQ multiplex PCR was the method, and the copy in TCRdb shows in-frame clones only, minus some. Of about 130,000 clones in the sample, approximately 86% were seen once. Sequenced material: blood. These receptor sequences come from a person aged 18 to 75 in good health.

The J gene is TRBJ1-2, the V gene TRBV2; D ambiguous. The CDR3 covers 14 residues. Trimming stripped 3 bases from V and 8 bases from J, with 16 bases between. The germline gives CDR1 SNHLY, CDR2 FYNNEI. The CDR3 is CASSERLGGVGYTF. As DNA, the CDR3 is TGTGCCAGCAGTGAGCGCCTCGGAGGAGTAGGCTACACCTTC.

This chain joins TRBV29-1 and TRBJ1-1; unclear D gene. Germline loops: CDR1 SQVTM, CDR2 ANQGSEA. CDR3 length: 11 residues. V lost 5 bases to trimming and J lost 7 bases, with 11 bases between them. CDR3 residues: CSVQEVGEAFF. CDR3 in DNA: TGCAGCGTTCAGGAGGTCGGTGAAGCTTTCTTT.

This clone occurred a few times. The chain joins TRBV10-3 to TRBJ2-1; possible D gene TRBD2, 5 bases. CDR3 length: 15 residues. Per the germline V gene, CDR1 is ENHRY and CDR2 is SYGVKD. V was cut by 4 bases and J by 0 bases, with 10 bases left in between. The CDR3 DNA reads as TGTGCCATCAGTGTTAGGACTGGCTCCTACAATGAGCAGTTCTTC. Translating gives CAISVRTGSYNEQFF.

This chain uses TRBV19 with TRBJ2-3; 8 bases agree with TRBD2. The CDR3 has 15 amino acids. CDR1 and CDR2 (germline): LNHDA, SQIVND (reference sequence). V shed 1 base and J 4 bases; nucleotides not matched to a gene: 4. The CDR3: CASSIVGGGADTQYF. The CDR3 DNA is TGTGCCAGTAGTATAGTCGGGGGGGGAGCAGATACGCAGTATTTT.

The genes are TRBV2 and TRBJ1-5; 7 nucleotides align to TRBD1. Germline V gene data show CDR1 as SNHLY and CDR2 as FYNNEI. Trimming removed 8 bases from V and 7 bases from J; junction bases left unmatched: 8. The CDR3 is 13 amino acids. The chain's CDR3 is CASGGGIMQPQHF. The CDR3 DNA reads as TGTGCCAGCGGAGGGGGCATAATGCAGCCCCAGCATTTT.

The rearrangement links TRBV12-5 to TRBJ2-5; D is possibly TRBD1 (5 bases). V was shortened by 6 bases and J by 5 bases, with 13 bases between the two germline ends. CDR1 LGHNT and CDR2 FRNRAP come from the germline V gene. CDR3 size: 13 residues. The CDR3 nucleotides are TGTGCTAGTGGATATCAGGGCGAGGAGACCCAGTACTTC. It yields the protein CASGYQGEETQYF.

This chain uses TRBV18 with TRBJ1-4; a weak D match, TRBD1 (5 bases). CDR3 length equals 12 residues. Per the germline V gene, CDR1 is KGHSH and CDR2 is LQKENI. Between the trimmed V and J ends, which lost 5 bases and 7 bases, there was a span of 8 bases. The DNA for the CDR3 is TGTGCCAGCTCAGACAGTTCTGAAAAACTGTTTTTT. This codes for CASSDSSEKLFF.

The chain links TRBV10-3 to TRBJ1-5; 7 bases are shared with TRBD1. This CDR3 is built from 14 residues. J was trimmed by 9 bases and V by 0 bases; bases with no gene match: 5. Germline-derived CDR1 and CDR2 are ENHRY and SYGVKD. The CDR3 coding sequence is TGTGCCATCAGTGAGTCTGACAGGGTTACGCCCCAGCATTTT. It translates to CAISESDRVTPQHF.

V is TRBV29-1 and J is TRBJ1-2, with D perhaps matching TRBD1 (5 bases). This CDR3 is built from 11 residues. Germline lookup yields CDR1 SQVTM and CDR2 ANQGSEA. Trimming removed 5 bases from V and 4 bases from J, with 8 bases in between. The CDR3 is CSVRDGYGYTF. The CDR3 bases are TGCAGCGTTCGGGACGGCTATGGCTACACCTTC.

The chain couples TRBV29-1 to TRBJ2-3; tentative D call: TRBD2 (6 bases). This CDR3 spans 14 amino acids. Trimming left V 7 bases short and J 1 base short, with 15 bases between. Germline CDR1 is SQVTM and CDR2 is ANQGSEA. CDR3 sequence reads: CSALGGRGTDTQYF. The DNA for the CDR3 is TGCAGCGCTCTGGGAGGCCGAGGCACAGATACGCAGTATTTT.

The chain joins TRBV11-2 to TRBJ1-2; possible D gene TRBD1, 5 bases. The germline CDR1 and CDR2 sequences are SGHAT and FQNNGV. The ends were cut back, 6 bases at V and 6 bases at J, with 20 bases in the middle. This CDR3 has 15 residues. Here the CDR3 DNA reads TGTGCCAGCAGTAGCGGGGCAACCGGCGCGGATGGCTACACCTTC. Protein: CASSSGATGADGYTF.

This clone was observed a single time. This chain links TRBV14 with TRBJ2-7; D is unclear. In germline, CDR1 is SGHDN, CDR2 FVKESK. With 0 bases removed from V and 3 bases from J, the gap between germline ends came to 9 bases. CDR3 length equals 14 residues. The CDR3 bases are TGTGCCAGCAGCCAAGAGTGGAGCGACTACGAGCAGTACTTC. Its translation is CASSQEWSDYEQYF.

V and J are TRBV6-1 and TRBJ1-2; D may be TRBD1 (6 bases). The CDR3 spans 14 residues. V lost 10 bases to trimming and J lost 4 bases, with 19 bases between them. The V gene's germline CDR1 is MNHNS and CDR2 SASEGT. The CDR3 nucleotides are TGTGCCACGGTAGCGGGGGCGACTTTCTATGGCTACACCTTC. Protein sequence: CATVAGATFYGYTF.

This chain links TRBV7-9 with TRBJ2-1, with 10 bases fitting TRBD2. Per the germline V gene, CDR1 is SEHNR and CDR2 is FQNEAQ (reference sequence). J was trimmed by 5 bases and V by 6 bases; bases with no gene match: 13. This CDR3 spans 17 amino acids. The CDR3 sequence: CASRPKRLAGEHNEQFF. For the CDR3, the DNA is TGTGCCAGCAGGCCTAAGCGCCTAGCGGGAGAGCACAATGAGCAGTTCTTC.

The CDR3 region is CASSEYKVSEETQYF. In nucleotides, the CDR3 is TGTGCCAGCAGTGAATATAAGGTTTCGGAGGAGACCCAGTACTTC. The rearrangement uses TRBV25-1 and TRBJ2-5; D uncertain. The germline gives CDR1 MGHDK, CDR2 SYGVNS. This CDR3 region has 15 residues. Trimming took 0 bases from V and 5 from J, leaving 13 bases between them.

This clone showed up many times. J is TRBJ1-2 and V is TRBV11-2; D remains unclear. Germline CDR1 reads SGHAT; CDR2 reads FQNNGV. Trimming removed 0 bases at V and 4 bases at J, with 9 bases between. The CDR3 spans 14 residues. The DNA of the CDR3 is TGTGCCAGCAGCTTAGAAGGAAACATCTATGGCTACACCTTC. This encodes CASSLEGNIYGYTF.